The 8 T cell receptor beta chains below all came from one sample that was sequenced in a study of blood T cell repertoires in COVID-19. Method: immunoSEQ multiplex PCR; TCRdb's copy keeps in-frame clones and lacks some. The sample yields tens of thousands of clones, about 85% seen once. The specimen sequenced was peripheral blood. The receptor source for this set is a human donor in a cohort sampled during active COVID-19.

The chain uses TRBV28 and TRBJ2-5; tentative D call: TRBD2 (5 bases). The CDR3 totals 15 residues. The V gene's germline CDR1 is MDHEN and CDR2 SYDVKM. Trimming took 1 base from V and 2 from J, leaving 11 bases between them. Written as DNA, the CDR3 is TGTGCCAGCAGTTTATTAAGCGGAACTCAAGAGACCCAGTACTTC. Its translation is CASSLLSGTQETQYF.

V usage is TRBV18 and J usage is TRBJ1-1; TRBD1 might be the D (6 bases). The CDR3 totals 12 residues. V lost 2 bases to trimming and J lost 9 bases, with 10 bases between them. Germline V gene data show CDR1 as KGHSH and CDR2 as LQKENI. The CDR3: CASSPVTGQAFF. DNA of the CDR3: TGTGCCAGCTCACCAGTTACAGGGCAAGCTTTCTTT.

The J gene is TRBJ2-7, the V gene TRBV5-4, with 8 bases lining up with TRBD2. This CDR3 comprises 14 residues. Germline V gene lookup returns CDR1 SGHNT and CDR2 YYREEE (reference sequence). The trim removed 2 bases at V and 3 bases at J, leaving 4 bases unmatched. CDR3 amino acids: CASSLPGLDYEQYF. The CDR3 DNA follows: TGTGCCAGCAGCTTACCGGGACTAGACTACGAGCAGTACTTC.

The chain recombines TRBV5-4 with TRBJ2-7; the match to TRBD2 covers 9 bases. With V trimmed by 3 bases and J by 4 bases, 11 bases remained unmatched. CDR3 length: 16 residues. Germline lookup yields CDR1 SGHNT and CDR2 YYREEE (reference sequence). Here the CDR3 reads CASSSGTSRTQYEQYF. The CDR3 bases are TGTGCCAGCAGCTCCGGGACTAGCCGGACCCAATACGAGCAGTACTTC.

The CDR3 loop is CASSPRLLGQGETDTQYF. Written as DNA, the CDR3 is TGTGCCAGCAGCCCCCGCCTGTTAGGACAGGGGGAGACAGATACGCAGTATTTT. The chain is built from TRBV4-2 and TRBJ2-3, with TRBD1 identical over 10 bases. J gave up 3 bases and V 4 bases, and 13 bases lay outside the gene matches. From germline, CDR1 is LGHNA and CDR2 YNFKEQ. The CDR3 contains 18 residues.

The J gene is TRBJ1-6, the V gene TRBV19; D is uncertain. Trimming removed 1 base from V and 7 bases from J, with 11 bases in between. Germline V lookup: CDR1 LNHDA, CDR2 SQIVND (reference sequence). The CDR3 totals 15 residues. CDR3 bases: TGTGCCAGTAGTATAGGAAACAGTCGGAATTCACCCCTCCACTTT. This gives the protein CASSIGNSRNSPLHF.

The chain links TRBV27 to TRBJ2-7, with a tentative D call TRBD2 (6 bases). Germline V gives CDR1 MNHEY, CDR2 SMNVEV (reference sequence). The CDR3 is 18 residues long. V dropped 1 base and J dropped 0 bases, with 19 bases sitting between them. Written as DNA, the CDR3 is TGTGCCAGCAGTTTATATCCCCGCGGGGCCGTTGGCTCCTACGAGCAGTACTTC. Its translation: CASSLYPRGAVGSYEQYF.

The chain carries TRBV5-5 and TRBJ2-2, with 9 bases that match TRBD1. The CDR3 totals 17 residues. After removal of 2 bases from V and 3 bases from J, the junction contained 8 bases not matched to a gene. CDR1 is SGHKS and CDR2 is YYEKEE in the germline V gene (reference sequence). The CDR3 sequence is CASSLPGQGTHTGELFF. For the CDR3, the DNA is TGTGCCAGCAGCTTACCGGGACAGGGAACTCACACCGGGGAGCTGTTTTTT.